This TCR beta chain is drawn from a study of cytomegalovirus exposure and HLA in healthy donors. The study ran its PCR with 60 Vbeta and 13 Jbeta primers. Sequenced by immunoSEQ multiplex PCR; TCRdb stores in-frame clones only, minus some. Seen here are some 130,000 clones, 79% observed once, and the top ten hold around 7%. Donors consisted of healthy bone marrow donors. Details on this clone: Its antigen is undetermined.

Regarding the study as a whole: For most subjects, TCR beta sequences were reported to predict HLA-A and HLA-B alleles with accuracy. Indistinguishable V segments, including TRBV6-2 and TRBV6-3, were excluded.

V gave up 0 bases and J gave up 3 bases; unmatched junction bases: 3. The germline gives CDR1 LGHNA, CDR2 YNFKEQ. The CDR3 runs to 15 residues. The sequence was obtained from a man in his forties in good health and CMV-seropositive. Specimen: PBMCs. The rearrangement uses TRBV4-2 and TRBJ2-7, with TRBD2 matching over 9 bases. The CDR3: CASSQEGTSSYEQYF. For the CDR3, the DNA is TGTGCCAGCAGCCAAGAGGGGACTAGCAGCTACGAGCAGTACTTC.